The 8 T cell receptor beta chains below all came from one sample that was sequenced in a study of Tregs in tolerant kidney transplant recipients. The protocol was immunoSEQ multiplex PCR, while the TCRdb copy is restricted to in-frame clones and leaves out a portion. The table has roughly 120,000 clones, roughly 92% seen once; the top ten hold approximately 0.59%. Source material: CD4+ T cells from blood. The receptors were gathered from a human donor in good health.

The V call is TRBV12-5, the J call TRBJ2-1, with 14 bases aligning to TRBD2. This CDR3 is 16 amino acids long. Trimming took 1 base from V and 5 from J; bases not matched to a gene: 1. Germline V lookup: CDR1 LGHNT, CDR2 FRNRAP. CDR3 loop: CASGLGGLAGDNEQFF. CDR3 coding DNA: TGTGCTAGTGGTTTGGGGGGACTAGCGGGAGACAATGAGCAGTTCTTC.

Concerning this clone: Relative to the germline gene, one junction end is altered; a read error may explain this. V gene TRBV29-1 combines with J gene TRBJ2-2, with D possibly being TRBD2 (5 bases). The CDR3 length is 14 residues. Germline values: CDR1 SQVTM, CDR2 ANQGSEA. This chain's CDR3 is CSVKEGRNTGELFF. CDR3 nucleotide sequence: TGCAGCGTTAAAGAGGGAAGGAACACCGGGGAGCTGTTTTTT.

The chain has TRBV7-3 and TRBJ2-2, with 7 positions matching TRBD1. This CDR3 region has 14 residues. With 5 bases clipped from V and 5 bases from J, the junction kept 5 bases outside the gene matches. CDR1 and CDR2 (germline): SGHTA, FQGTGA. The CDR3 loop is CASSPGQPTGELFF. The CDR3 DNA is TGTGCCAGCAGCCCGGGACAGCCGACCGGGGAGCTGTTTTTT.

The DNA of the CDR3 is TGCGCCAGCAGCTTGGCCATGGGGGTCAACACCGGGGAGCTGTTTTTT. Translating gives CASSLAMGVNTGELFF. V usage is TRBV5-1 and J usage is TRBJ2-2, with D perhaps matching TRBD1 or TRBD2 (5 bases each). The V gene's germline CDR1 is SGHRS and CDR2 YFSETQ. The CDR3 extends over 16 amino acids. V was shortened by 0 bases and J by 2 bases, with 11 bases between the two germline ends.

This clone was seen only a few times. The chain joins TRBV7-9 to TRBJ1-5; D not certain. This CDR3 comprises 13 residues. Germline V lookup: CDR1 SEHNR, CDR2 FQNEAQ (reference sequence). V lost 4 bases and J lost 0, with 4 bases in between. CDR3 region: CASSSFSNQPQHF. In DNA form, the CDR3 reads TGTGCCAGCAGCTCTTTTAGCAATCAGCCCCAGCATTTT.

The rearrangement uses TRBV7-8 and TRBJ1-4; possibly TRBD1 for D (5 bases). The germline V gene has CDR1 SGHVS and CDR2 FQNEAQ. CDR3 size: 16 residues. The V gene lost 6 bases and the J gene lost 4 bases, with 18 bases spanning the gap. The CDR3 nucleotides are TGTGCCAGCAGAAAGGGGTGGGGCACCTTTAATGAAAAACTGTTTTTT. Residues: CASRKGWGTFNEKLFF.

The genes are TRBV9 and TRBJ2-5; TRBD1 matches at 9 bases. CDR3 length equals 13 residues. After removal of 4 bases from V and 3 bases from J, the junction contained 1 base not matched to a gene. Germline V gene lookup returns CDR1 SGDLS and CDR2 YYNGEE. DNA for the CDR3: TGTGCCAGCAGCCGGGACAGGGAAGAGACCCAGTACTTC. Translated, it gives CASSRDREETQYF.

This chain links TRBV4-1 with TRBJ2-7; TRBD1 matches at 9 bases. The length of the CDR3 is 14 residues. Losses at the gene ends were 3 bases for V and 4 bases for J; bases not matched to a gene: 4. CDR1 is MGHRA, CDR2 YSYEKL, per germline. DNA of the CDR3: TGCGCCAGCAGCCACCCGGGACAGGGATACGAGCAGTACTTC. It translates to CASSHPGQGYEQYF.